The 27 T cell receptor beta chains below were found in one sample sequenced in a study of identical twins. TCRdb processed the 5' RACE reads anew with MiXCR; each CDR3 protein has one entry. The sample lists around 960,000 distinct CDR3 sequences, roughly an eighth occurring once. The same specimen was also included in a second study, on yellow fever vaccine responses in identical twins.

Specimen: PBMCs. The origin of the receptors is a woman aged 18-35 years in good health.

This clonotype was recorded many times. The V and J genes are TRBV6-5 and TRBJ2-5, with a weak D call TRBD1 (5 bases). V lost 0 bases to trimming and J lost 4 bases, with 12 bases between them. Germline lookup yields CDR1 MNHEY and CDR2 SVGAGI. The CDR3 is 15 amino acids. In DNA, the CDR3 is TGTGCCAGCAGTTACTCGGACAACCCGAGAGAGACCCAGTACTTC. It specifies CASSYSDNPRETQYF.

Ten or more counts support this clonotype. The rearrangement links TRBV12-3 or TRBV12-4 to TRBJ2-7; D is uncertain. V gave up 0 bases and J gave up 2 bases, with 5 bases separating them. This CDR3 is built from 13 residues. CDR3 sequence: CASSLAPTYEQYV. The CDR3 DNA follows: TGTGCCAGCAGTTTAGCCCCAACCTACGAGCAGTACGTC.

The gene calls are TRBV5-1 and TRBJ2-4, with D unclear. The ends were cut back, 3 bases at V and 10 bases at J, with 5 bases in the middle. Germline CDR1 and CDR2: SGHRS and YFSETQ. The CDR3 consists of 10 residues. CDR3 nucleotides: TGCGCCAGCAGCTCGAGGATTCAGTACTTC. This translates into CASSSRIQYF.

The CDR3 DNA sequence: TGTGCCAGCAGCTTTTCTGCCGACTGGACCAACACCGGGGAGCTGTTTTTT. It specifies CASSFSADWTNTGELFF. The rearrangement links TRBV11-3 to TRBJ2-2; no firm D call. This CDR3 spans 17 amino acids. Trimming removed 3 bases at V and 2 bases at J, with 16 bases between. Germline V gene sequence: CDR1 SGHNT, CDR2 YENEEA.

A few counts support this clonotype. The CDR3 sequence is CASSPVGWGEWSTEAFF. The CDR3 nucleotides are TGTGCCAGCAGCCCCGTGGGCTGGGGTGAATGGAGCACTGAAGCTTTCTTT. The chain uses TRBV7-6 and TRBJ1-1, with unresolved D. Germline CDR1 SGHVS, CDR2 FNYEAQ. The CDR3 is 17 amino acids. Trimming took off 5 bases at V and 4 bases at J, with 23 bases between the two ends.

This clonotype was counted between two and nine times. CDR3 amino acids: CATSKWGQGDIQYF. The DNA for the CDR3 is TGTGCCACCAGCAAGTGGGGGCAGGGAGACATTCAGTACTTC. This chain uses TRBV15 with TRBJ2-4; perhaps TRBD1 as D (6 bases). From germline, CDR1 is LNHNV and CDR2 YYDKDF (reference sequence). This CDR3 region has 14 residues. Trimming pared 4 bases from V and 8 bases from J, leaving 15 bases between.

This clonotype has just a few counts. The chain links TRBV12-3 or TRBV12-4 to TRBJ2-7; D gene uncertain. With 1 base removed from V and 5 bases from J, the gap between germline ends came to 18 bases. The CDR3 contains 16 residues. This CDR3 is CASSLVRQFTHHEQYF. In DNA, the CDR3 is TGTGCCAGCAGTTTAGTTCGCCAGTTTACCCACCACGAGCAGTACTTC.

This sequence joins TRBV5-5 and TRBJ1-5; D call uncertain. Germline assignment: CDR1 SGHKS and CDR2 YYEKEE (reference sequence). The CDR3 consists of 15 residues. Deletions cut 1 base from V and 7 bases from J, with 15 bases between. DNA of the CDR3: TGTGCCAGCAGCTTGAATTCGCAGACGGAGCAGCCCCAGCATTTT. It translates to CASSLNSQTEQPQHF.

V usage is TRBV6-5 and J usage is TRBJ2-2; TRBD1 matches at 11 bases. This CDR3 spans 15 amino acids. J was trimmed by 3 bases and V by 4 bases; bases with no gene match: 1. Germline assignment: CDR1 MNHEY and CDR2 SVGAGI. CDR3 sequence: CASSSDRGHTGELFF. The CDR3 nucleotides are TGTGCCAGCAGTTCGGACAGGGGGCACACCGGGGAGCTGTTTTTT.

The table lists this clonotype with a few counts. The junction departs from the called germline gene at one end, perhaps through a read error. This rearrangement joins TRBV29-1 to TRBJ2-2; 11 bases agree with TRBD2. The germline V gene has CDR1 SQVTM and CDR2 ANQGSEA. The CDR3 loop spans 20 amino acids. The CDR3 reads CSVKEQGPLSSGRVAGELFF. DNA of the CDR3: TGCAGCGTTAAAGAACAGGGGCCACTCAGTAGCGGGAGGGTCGCCGGGGAGCTGTTTTTT.

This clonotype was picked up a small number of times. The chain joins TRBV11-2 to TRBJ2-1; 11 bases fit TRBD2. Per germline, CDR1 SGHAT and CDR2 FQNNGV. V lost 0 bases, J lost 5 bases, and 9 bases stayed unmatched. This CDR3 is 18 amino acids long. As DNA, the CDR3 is TGTGCCAGCAGCTTAGAAGCGCGACTAGCGGGGTTAAACAATGAGCAGTTCTTC. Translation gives CASSLEARLAGLNNEQFF.

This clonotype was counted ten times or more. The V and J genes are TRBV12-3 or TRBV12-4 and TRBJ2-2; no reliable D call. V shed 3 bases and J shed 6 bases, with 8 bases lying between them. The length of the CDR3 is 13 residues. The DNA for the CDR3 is TGTGCCAGCAGTTTGCGTGGTCCCGGGGAGCTGTTTTTT. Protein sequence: CASSLRGPGELFF.

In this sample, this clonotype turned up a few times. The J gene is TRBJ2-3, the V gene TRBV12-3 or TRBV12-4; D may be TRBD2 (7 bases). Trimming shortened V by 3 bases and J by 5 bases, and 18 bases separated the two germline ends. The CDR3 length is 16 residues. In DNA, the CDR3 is TGTGCCAGCAGTTTGGGAGGGGGGGGCTCAGGAGATACGCAGTATTTT. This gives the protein CASSLGGGGSGDTQYF.

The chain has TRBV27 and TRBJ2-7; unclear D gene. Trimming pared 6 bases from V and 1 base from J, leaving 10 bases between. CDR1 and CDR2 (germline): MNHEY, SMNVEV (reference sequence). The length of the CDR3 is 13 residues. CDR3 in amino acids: CASSQQVSYEQYF. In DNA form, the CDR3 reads TGTGCCAGCAGCCAACAAGTTTCCTACGAGCAGTACTTC.

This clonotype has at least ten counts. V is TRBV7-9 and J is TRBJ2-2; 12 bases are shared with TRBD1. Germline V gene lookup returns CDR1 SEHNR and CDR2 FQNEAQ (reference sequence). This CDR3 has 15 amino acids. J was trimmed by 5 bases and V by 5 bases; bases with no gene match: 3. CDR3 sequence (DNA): TGTGCCAGCAGCGCGGGACAGGGGGCAACCGGGGAGCTGTTTTTT. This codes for CASSAGQGATGELFF.

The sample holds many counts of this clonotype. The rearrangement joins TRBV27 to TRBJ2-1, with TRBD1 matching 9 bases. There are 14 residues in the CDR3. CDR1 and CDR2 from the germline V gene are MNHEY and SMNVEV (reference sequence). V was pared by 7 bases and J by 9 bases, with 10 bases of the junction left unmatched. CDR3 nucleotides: TGTGCCAGCACGCAACCCGGGACAGGGATTGAGCAGTTCTTC. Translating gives CASTQPGTGIEQFF.

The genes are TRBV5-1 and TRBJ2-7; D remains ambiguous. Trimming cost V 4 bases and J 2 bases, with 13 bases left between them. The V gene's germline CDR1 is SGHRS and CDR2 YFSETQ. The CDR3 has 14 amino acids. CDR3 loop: CASSPNPLPYEQYF. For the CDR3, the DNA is TGCGCCAGCAGCCCAAACCCCTTACCCTACGAGCAGTACTTC.

CDR3 DNA: TGTGCCAGCGGTATTCTTGGGAGGGCCGACGAGCAGTACTTC. It specifies CASGILGRADEQYF. This rearrangement joins TRBV5-5 to TRBJ2-7; 7 positions match TRBD2. Unmatched junction bases numbered 12, after V lost 7 bases and J lost 5 bases. Germline values: CDR1 SGHKS, CDR2 YYEKEE (reference sequence). The CDR3 runs to 14 residues.

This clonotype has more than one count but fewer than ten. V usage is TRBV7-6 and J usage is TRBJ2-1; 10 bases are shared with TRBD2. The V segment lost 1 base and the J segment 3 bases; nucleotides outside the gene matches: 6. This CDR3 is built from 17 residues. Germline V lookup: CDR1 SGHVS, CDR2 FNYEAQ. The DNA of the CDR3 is TGTGCCAGCAGCTTAGGTCTAGCGGGAGAGGTCTACAATGAGCAGTTCTTC. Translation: CASSLGLAGEVYNEQFF.

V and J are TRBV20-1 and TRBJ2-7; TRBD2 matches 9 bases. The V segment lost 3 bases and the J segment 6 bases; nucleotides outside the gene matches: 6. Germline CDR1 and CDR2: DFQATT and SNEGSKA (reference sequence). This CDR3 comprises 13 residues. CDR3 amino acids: CSASFSGGREQYV. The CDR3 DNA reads TGCAGTGCTAGCTTTAGCGGGGGTCGCGAGCAGTACGTC.

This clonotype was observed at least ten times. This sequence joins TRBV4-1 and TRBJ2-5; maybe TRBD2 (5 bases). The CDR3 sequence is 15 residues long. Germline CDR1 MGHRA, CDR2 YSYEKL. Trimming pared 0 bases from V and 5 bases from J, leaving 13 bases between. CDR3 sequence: CASSQDGLAFETQYF. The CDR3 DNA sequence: TGCGCCAGCAGCCAAGATGGGCTAGCTTTCGAGACCCAGTACTTC.

Here the CDR3 DNA reads TGCGCCAGCAGCATCGCGGGGGGGCCGGATACAGATACGCAGTATTTT. It yields the protein CASSIAGGPDTDTQYF. The chain is built from TRBV5-1 and TRBJ2-3; 9 bases line up with TRBD2. The CDR3 is 16 residues long. CDR1 SGHRS and CDR2 YFSETQ come from the germline V gene. The V gene end was trimmed by 4 bases and the J gene end by 3 bases; junction bases not matched to a gene: 9. Combining the CDR3 with reference TRBV5-1 and TRBJ2-3 gives the whole variable domain KAGVTQTPRYLIKTRGQQVTLSCSPISGHRSVSWYQQTPGQGLQFLFEYFSETQRNKGNFPGRFSGRQFSNSRSEMNVSTLELGDSALYLCASSIAGGPDTDTQYFGPGTRLTVL.

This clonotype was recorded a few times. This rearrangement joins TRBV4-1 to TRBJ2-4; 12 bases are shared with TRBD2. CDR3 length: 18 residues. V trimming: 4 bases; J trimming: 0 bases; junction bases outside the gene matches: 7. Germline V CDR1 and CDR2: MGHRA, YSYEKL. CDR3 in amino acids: CASSPWASGGVAKNIQYF. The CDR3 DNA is TGCGCCAGCAGCCCATGGGCTAGCGGGGGGGTAGCCAAAAACATTCAGTACTTC.

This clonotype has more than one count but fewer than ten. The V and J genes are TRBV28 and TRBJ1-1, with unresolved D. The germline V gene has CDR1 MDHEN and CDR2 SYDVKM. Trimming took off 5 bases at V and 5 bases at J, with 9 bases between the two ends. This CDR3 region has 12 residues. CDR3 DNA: TGTGCCAGCAGTCCCCGGTTGACTGAAGCTTTCTTT. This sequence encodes CASSPRLTEAFF.

CDR3 sequence reads: CASSPSTSGGDTQYF. The CDR3 DNA sequence: TGTGCCAGCAGTCCCTCGACTAGCGGGGGGGATACGCAGTATTTT. The rearrangement uses TRBV27 and TRBJ2-3, with 13 bases lining up with TRBD2. The CDR3 is 15 residues long. Germline-derived CDR1 and CDR2 are MNHEY and SMNVEV (reference sequence). The V and J ends lost 5 bases and 6 bases, in that order; junction bases with no gene match: 5.

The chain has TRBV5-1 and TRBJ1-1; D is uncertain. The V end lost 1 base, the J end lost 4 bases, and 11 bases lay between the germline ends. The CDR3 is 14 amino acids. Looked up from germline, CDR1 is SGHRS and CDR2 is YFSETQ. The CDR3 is CASSLMVRSTEAFF. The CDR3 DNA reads TGCGCCAGCAGCTTGATGGTCAGGAGCACTGAAGCTTTCTTT.

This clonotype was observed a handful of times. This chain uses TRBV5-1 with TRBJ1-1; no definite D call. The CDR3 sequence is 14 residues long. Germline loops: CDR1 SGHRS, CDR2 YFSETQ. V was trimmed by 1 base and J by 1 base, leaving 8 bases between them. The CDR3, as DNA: TGCGCCAGCAGCTTGTTTAAGGGGAACACTGAAGCTTTCTTT. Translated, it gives CASSLFKGNTEAFF.